This T cell receptor (beta chain) was captured in a study of blood T cell repertoires in COVID-19. In the original workflow: It was from reference gene primer amplification that nucleated cell counts were estimated. Data came from immunoSEQ multiplex PCR; TCRdb stores just in-frame clones and leaves some out. The D gene and trimming were derived from the DNA, and the V and J assignments and clone size from that table. The sample shows fewer than 65,000 clones, approximately 91% of them seen only once. The germline CDR1 and CDR2 sequences are MNHEY and SVGAGI. V was trimmed by 7 bases and J by 7 bases, leaving 17 bases between them. CDR3 length equals 13 residues.

The source is a woman in her sixties or seventies with active or convalescent COVID-19. The V call is TRBV6-5, the J call TRBJ2-7; D may be TRBD1 (5 bases). The specimen was peripheral blood. The CDR3 region is CASTTPGSGEQYF. DNA for the CDR3: TGTGCCAGCACGACCCCAGGGTCCGGGGAGCAGTACTTC.